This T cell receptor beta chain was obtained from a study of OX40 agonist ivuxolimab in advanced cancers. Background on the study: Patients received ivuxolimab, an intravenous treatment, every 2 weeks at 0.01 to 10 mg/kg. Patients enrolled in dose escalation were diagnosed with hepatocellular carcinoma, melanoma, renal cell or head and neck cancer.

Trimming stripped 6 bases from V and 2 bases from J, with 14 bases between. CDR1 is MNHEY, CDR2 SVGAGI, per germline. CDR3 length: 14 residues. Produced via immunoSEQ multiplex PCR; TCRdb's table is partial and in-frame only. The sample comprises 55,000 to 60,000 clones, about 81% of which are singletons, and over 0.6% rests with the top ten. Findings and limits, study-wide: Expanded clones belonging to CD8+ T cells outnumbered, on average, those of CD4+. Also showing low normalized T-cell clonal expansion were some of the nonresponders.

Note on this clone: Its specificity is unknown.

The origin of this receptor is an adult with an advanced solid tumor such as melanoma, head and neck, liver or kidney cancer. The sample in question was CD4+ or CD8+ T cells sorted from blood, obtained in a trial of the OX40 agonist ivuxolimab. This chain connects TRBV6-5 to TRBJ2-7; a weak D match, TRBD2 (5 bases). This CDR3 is CASRQQRETYEQYF. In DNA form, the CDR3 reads TGTGCCAGCAGACAACAACGGGAAACCTACGAGCAGTACTTC.